What follows describes a single T cell receptor beta chain. There are a few counts of this clonotype. This receptor's antigen is unknown. No clone much larger than this one lies a single base away; base qualities are absent. Reading from cysteine to phenylalanine, the CDR3 counts 17 amino acids. The only DNA kept is the CDR3, 51 bases in frame from the first base. Unmatched junction bases come to 8, with V trimmed by 0 bases and J by 2 bases. The CDR1 and CDR2 encoded by the germline V gene (reference sequence) are MNHNY and SVGAGI. The data were obtained in a study of post-analysis software for immune sequencing data (dated by TCRdb to the mid-2010s). As for the study more broadly: Disease courses on record covered relapsing-remitting, secondary progressive and progressive-relapsing multiple sclerosis, though some patients had no subtype annotation. The patient repertoires were set against ten to eleven previously published healthy control repertoires from donors whose ages ranged from roughly 6 to 27 years. A subset of samples was prepared in parallel using single-end sample barcoding, then pooled and co-amplified after Illumina adapter ligation.

Libraries were prepared through PCR. Sequenced on an Illumina HiSeq 2500. Unique molecular identifiers were incorporated into TCR beta cDNA libraries to reduce PCR and sequencing biases. Per 1 to 10 million input T cells, roughly 0.5 million cDNA molecules were obtained, such that each molecule approximated one T cell. The patient libraries were prepared and sequenced using the same protocol as the earlier healthy control dataset. Samples belonging to the same batch were prepared together, multiplexed and sequenced on a shared HiSeq lane. The authors' pipeline ran thus. MIGEC handled the raw barcoded reads, throwing out single-read molecular identifier groups before consensus assembly and CDR3 extraction. Clonotype tables were post-analysed with VDJtools, normalizing diversity by down-sampling all datasets to the smallest sample size. To correct batch-related cross-sample contamination, repertoire overlap clustering matched CDR3 amino acid sequences but not nucleotide sequences. In-frame beta chains were kept once TCRdb had trimmed the public reads at Q25 with fastp and called clones with MiXCR. Each record represents a unique CDR3 protein, reported with the most common genes and DNA among its rows. The V and J calls, along with clone size, are taken from TCRdb and not from the paper's own processing. Counted in this sample were 350,000 to 500,000 distinct CDR3 sequences; approximately 37% of them appeared once. The ten largest clonotypes hold approximately 7.6% of the sample.

To demonstrate the VDJtools post-analysis software, the study profiled TCR beta repertoires from the peripheral blood of about a dozen young patients with multiple sclerosis. The multiple sclerosis patients were children and adolescents ranging in age from roughly 6 to 16 years. The study at large found these results: Direct clustering with F measure revealed strong co-clustering of samples prepared in the same batch, which led to a batch-effect correction. Patients showed significantly higher frequencies than controls for about 5 TRBV segments, among them TRBV5-6, TRBV5-1 and TRBV20-1. The multiple sclerosis patient group was slightly younger than the control group. Multiple sclerosis patients had significantly lower normalized Chao1 diversity than controls, a result that suggests substantial peripheral T-cell clonal expansion.

Sequenced material: blood. The clonotype comes from a girl aged 2 to 10 with multiple sclerosis. The chain is assembled from TRBV6-6 and TRBJ2-7; 9 middle bases align to TRBD2. This receptor has the CDR3 CASSYSSLSGGTYEQYF. The DNA sequence reads TGTGCCAGCAGTTACTCGAGTCTTAGCGGGGGTACCTACGAGCAGTACTTC.